This TCR beta chain was found in a study of shared clonotypes between healthy human individuals. This CDR3 spans 14 amino acids. V lost 1 base, J lost 8 bases, and 11 bases lay in between. Germline CDR1 SGHVS, CDR2 FQNEAQ. This table comes from immunoSEQ multiplex PCR, and its TCRdb copy is limited to in-frame clones, with some not included. The table records around 2,000,000 clones, roughly 95% of them present only once. Terminally differentiated effector memory CD45RA+ cells were excluded by CCR7 positive selection of CD45RO-negative cells. This rearrangement joins TRBV7-8 to TRBJ1-4; D not resolved. This receptor was taken from a man younger than 35 in good health. Sequencing input: naive CD8+ T cells sorted from blood. The CDR3 is CASSLEDPREKLFF. The DNA for the CDR3 is TGTGCCAGCAGCTTAGAGGACCCGAGGGAAAAACTGTTTTTT.